What follows describes a single T cell receptor beta chain. Its antigen is not yet known. Nothing much larger sits one base from this clone, and base qualities are not available. The cohort comprised 666 healthy bone marrow donors. At the time of sampling, all cohort members were nominally healthy, though unrecorded immune exposures were likely present. The donor tested CMV seronegative and was one of the 352 seronegative cohort members. Every donor gave a peripheral blood sample, and the peripheral blood mononuclear cells from that sample were used for TCR beta sequencing. Genomic DNA was extracted from the blood cell samples with the Qiagen DNeasy Blood Extraction Kit. This record belongs to a study of cytomegalovirus exposure and HLA in healthy donors (dated by TCRdb to about 2017). General notes on the study: According to an earlier analysis of several hundred of the donors, about 179 million T cells yielded 117 million unique TCR beta sequences and 276 Gb of sequence data. HLA typing included class I and class II loci at four-digit resolution. Rather than using new phenotypic data, the later analysis identified candidate immune exposures from TCR beta sequences and from how often those sequences occurred across donors. Roughly 290 gigabases of sequencing data and around 88 million unique TCR sequences made up an early release that covered approximately 700 HLA-typed donors. High-throughput TCR immunosequencing, statistical association of individual TCRs with disease status, and machine learning were combined to predict cytomegalovirus infection status. A separate validation cohort of over a hundred different subjects was used in addition to the roughly 700-subject first cohort. In a later analysis, previously published TCR beta repertoires from roughly 710 donors were re-analyzed and high-resolution HLA genotyping was added so that TCR occurrence patterns could be studied. A later genetic analysis used genome-wide SNP genotypes for about three fifths of the roughly 700 donors, treating that subset as a discovery cohort. The aim of the study was to test whether cataloging public T cell receptors could identify signatures of past pathogen exposure. An earlier analysis of fewer than 750 of the donors used high-throughput TCR beta sequencing to judge whether each TCR beta V gene segment behaved as functional or pseudogenic. Of the 300 to 450 genotyped donors, less than 85% were placed in the genetic ancestry cluster associated with self-reported Caucasian donors. Donor age, sex, ethnicity and CMV serostatus were compiled together with the repertoire data. Roughly five DR-DQ haplotypes were treated as single units for association and clustering because of strong linkage in the cohort. On average, 235,054 unique TCR beta nucleotide sequences were sequenced per donor among 350 to 400 genotyped donors of the cohort, with roughly 18% of those sequences being non-productive. Every repertoire in the discovery cohort had been generated on one and the same sequencing platform. The number of donors typed differed by locus, with 629-630 for A, B, C, DRB1 and DQB1, roughly 550 for DQA1, about 610 for DPA1, and about 450 for DPB1. The study profiled the T cell repertoires of under 700 subjects by immunosequencing and related them to cytomegalovirus serostatus. The investigation overall reported the following: Because HLA typing was unavailable for some donors at each locus, only the typed subset was used in association tests. A cluster of highly shared sequence variants was judged likely to represent a technical artifact of the sequencing pipeline. Presence/absence analyses assumed roughly uniform sequencing depth across donors, an assumption that may not hold. A later genetic analysis associated a missense DCLRE1C variant with V-gene and J-gene trimming of TCR beta chains, and an independent cohort replicated the association. In this cohort, only TCR beta chains were sequenced, and detectable features were limited by the absence of alpha or paired-chain data. Correlated functional status among segregating V segments might reflect linkage disequilibrium, but an unknown experimental factor could not be ruled out. Roughly 15 rarely observed V segments, including chromosome 9 orphons, were excluded from the earlier analysis of several hundred of the donors because counts were too low. According to a later analysis, most CMV-associated TCR beta chains appeared to be HLA-restricted, and the HLA associations seemed to be driven largely by CMV exposure. At a false discovery rate of 0.05, a later analysis linked around 15,000 TCR beta sequences to specific HLA alleles. In a later analysis, several top co-occurrence clusters were reported to appear linked to parvovirus B19, influenza, CMV and Epstein-Barr virus. When HLA alleles, especially DR and DQ, strongly co-occurred, TCR associations were difficult to assign to individual alleles. In a later analysis, the rate of TCR association differed among HLA loci, with DRB1 alleles having the most associated TCRs and HLA-C alleles having the fewest. In vitro tests confirmed that a few of the cytomegalovirus-associated TCR beta chains recognize cytomegalovirus antigens. Because the 87-base-pair reads could not distinguish some IMGT-functional V segments, including TRBV6-2 and TRBV6-3, those segments were excluded. In the study, 150 to 200 TCR beta chains were listed as associated with cytomegalovirus. Most TCR sequences were seen in very few donors, while some public TCRs were found in many individuals. A further reported finding was that TCR beta sequences accurately predicted the HLA-A and HLA-B alleles for most subjects in the first cohort. In a later analysis, HLA-associated TCR beta chains showed more clonal expansion and lower generation probabilities than non-associated chains that were equally common. According to a later genetic analysis, donors in an Asian-associated ancestry cluster had fewer N-insertions in productive TCRs than the approximately 630-donor mean. In an earlier analysis of 587 of the donors, most TCR beta V segments appeared in productive rearrangements about 87% or about 30% of the time, broadly matching IMGT annotations. According to the authors, the approach could potentially be generalized to other disease states and immunological phenotypes. The classifier was reported to diagnose cytomegalovirus status with high specificity and sensitivity in both the original and validation cohorts. Immune exposure information for the cohort was limited to CMV serostatus.

The library was made by the immunoSEQ multiplex PCR assay. The multiplex PCR relied on a mix of 60 forward primers for TCR Vbeta segments and 13 reverse primers for TCR Jbeta segments. Amplification of the CDR3 region of rearranged TCR beta genes was performed with a multiplex PCR assay on genomic DNA. Amplified TCR beta libraries were sequenced as 87-base-pair reads on the Illumina HiSeq System. Under the source paper's analysis protocol: Across the 640 or so repertoires, a later analysis counted some 80 million unique TCR beta chains, some 11 million of which were shared by at least two donors. To remove PCR and sequencing errors, raw reads were error-corrected and collapsed into unique sequences using a nearest-neighbor algorithm that merged closely related sequences. V, D and J gene segments were assigned by aligning CDR3 sequences to IMGT reference sequences. For a sequence to be retained, a match of at least six nucleotides to both a V gene segment and a J gene segment was required. A rearrangement was called productive if the CDR3 had no stop codons and remained in frame with V and J, and every other rearrangement was called non-productive. Following IMGT convention, CDR3 was defined as the stretch from the second conserved V-encoded cysteine up to the conserved J-encoded phenylalanine. Sequences without an unambiguous match to a single V gene segment were excluded from the earlier analysis of several hundred of the donors. In an earlier analysis of approximately 560 of the donors, a V segment was called functional when productive rearrangements were above 56.7%, and segregating when the standard deviation between donors exceeded 5%. To diagnose cytomegalovirus status from the catalog of TCR beta chain sequences, a statistical classification framework was built. In a later analysis, TCR nucleotide sequences were compared against IMGT/GENE-DB human TR gene sequences so that V and J genes could be assigned. A later analysis assigned CDR3 sequences and most-parsimonious VDJ recombination scenarios with the TCRdist pipeline. In a later analysis, every TCR beta chain was defined by the combination of its CDR3 amino acid sequence and its V-gene family, and reads without a unique V-gene family were dropped. In a later analysis, 450 to 600 highly shared, low-generation-probability nucleotide sequences were removed to address suspected cross-contamination and a sequencing artifact. In a later analysis, a clonal expansion index for each public chain was calculated from normalized within-repertoire ranks of inferred template counts. In a later analysis, generation probabilities were computed using a VDJ recombination model fitted to out-of-frame rearrangements, and the results were checked against IGoR. Hypergeometric tests were used in a later analysis to score TCR-TCR, TCR-HLA and TCR-CMV co-occurrence, with a repertoire-size bias correction applied to the TCR pairs. A later analysis estimated false discovery rates by permuting HLA or CMV assignments 20 times. A later analysis grouped co-occurring TCRs with DBSCAN, adding TCRdist sequence similarity when clustering within HLA-allele-positive subsets. For co-occurrence clustering, repertoires with fewer than 30,000 or more than 120,000 public chains were excluded, along with roughly 5 repertoires with anomalous nucleotide sharing. As stored in TCRdb, this immuneACCESS dataset retains in-frame rearrangements with V and J assigned. A fraction of the clones does not appear; measured against another copy, unresolved V genes explain less than half of the discrepancy, and the remainder lacks a known reason. V, J and clone size were drawn from that table, and D and trimming were deduced from the DNA. In this sample the table shows 95,000 to 100,000 clones, around 79% of which occur a single time. The ten largest clones represent approximately 2% of the sample.

Relative to germline, V is 7 bases shorter and J is 9 bases shorter, with 18 bases between their ends. CDR1 and CDR2 (SQVTM, ANQGSEA) derive from the germline V gene. Reading from cysteine to phenylalanine, the CDR3 counts 12 amino acids. Only the CDR3 portion is preserved as DNA: 36 bases, with reading frame beginning at the first base. This TCR came from a woman aged 40 to 49 in good health and CMV-seronegative. Rearrangement joined TRBV29-1 to TRBJ1-2; a confident D gene designation cannot be given. Sequencing was performed on PBMCs. The CDR3 region: CSAAREDRRYTF. The DNA sequence is given as TGCAGCGCCGCCCGGGAAGATAGGCGCTACACCTTC.